This record looks at one T cell receptor beta chain sequence and its context. TCRdb's table, derived via immunoSEQ multiplex PCR, lists solely in-frame clones and lacks some. The data contain some 1 million clones, roughly 80% of them singletons. Partitioning of CD4+ cells yielded a CD45RA+ naive subset and a CD45RA-negative memory subset. This entry comes from a study of shared clonotypes between healthy human individuals. The TCR was taken from a man in his late teens or twenties in good health. Input material: memory CD4+ T cells sorted from blood. Subset indicated: CD45RA-negative fraction.

Here the CDR3 reads CASSDFGLAGVNEQFF. The CDR3, as DNA: TGTGCCAGCAGTGACTTTGGACTAGCGGGGGTCAATGAGCAGTTCTTC. The chain joins TRBV25-1 to TRBJ2-1; TRBD2 matches 13 bases. The CDR3 extends over 16 amino acids. CDR1 is MGHDK and CDR2 is SYGVNS in the germline V gene. With V trimmed by 3 bases and J by 6 bases, 5 bases remained unmatched.